The table lists the clone carrying this T cell receptor beta chain with a few counts. Antigen unknown. The sample originates from a study of beta chain features in type 1 diabetes. Study summary: Sorted cells, about 99 million in number, were examined across all samples.

Study-level findings and limits: Cells with high TCR expression could be over-represented when cDNA is sequenced.

Germline CDR1 is MDHEN and CDR2 is SYDVKM. V lost 5 bases and J lost 6, with 11 bases in between. The CDR3 spans 12 residues. The investigators reverse transcribed all of the isolated RNA, so they sequenced expressed TCRB transcripts. Assay: immunoSEQ multiplex PCR; the TCRdb copy retains only in-frame clones and omits some. This sample yields 900,000 or so clones, of which roughly 15% are seen a single time; about 0.02% belongs to the top ten. This receptor was taken from a woman in her late teens or twenties in good health. The sample comprised naive CD4+ T cells from blood. V and J are TRBV28 and TRBJ2-7; D unclear. CDR3: CASSDRLGEQYF. CDR3 sequence (DNA): TGTGCCAGCAGTGACCGGTTGGGCGAGCAGTACTTC.